The next 16 T cell receptor beta chains were all read from a single sample in a study of cytomegalovirus exposure and HLA in healthy donors. PCR employed 60 Vbeta and 13 Jbeta primers. Clones were sequenced by immunoSEQ multiplex PCR, and TCRdb holds only the in-frame ones, with some missing. The sample carries approximately 190,000 clones, roughly 80% recorded once. The specimen was PBMCs. The receptors shown here come from a man aged 40-50 years in good health and CMV-seropositive.

The rearrangement links TRBV4-3 to TRBJ2-7; 9 nucleotides line up with TRBD1. The CDR3 spans 16 residues. J was trimmed by 5 bases and V by 3 bases; bases with no gene match: 11. Germline assignment: CDR1 LGHNA and CDR2 YSLEER. The CDR3 DNA reads as TGCGCCAGCAGCCACGCCCCAGGACAGGGGCGCCACGAGCAGTACTTC. It codes for CASSHAPGQGRHEQYF.

Sample share makes this clone medium-sized (0.01 to 0.1%). This chain joins TRBV25-1 and TRBJ2-2; TRBD1 aligns across 9 bases. The CDR3 has 15 residues. V lost 2 bases and J lost 3; bases outside the gene matches: 1. Per germline, CDR1 MGHDK and CDR2 SYGVNS. The CDR3 here is CASSEGDRDTGELFF. The CDR3 DNA reads as TGTGCCAGCAGTGAAGGGGACAGGGACACCGGGGAGCTGTTTTTT. Supplemented by reference TRBV25-1 and TRBJ2-2, the full variable domain reads EADIYQTPRYLVIGTGKKITLECSQTMGHDKMYWYQQDPGMELHLIHYSYGVNSTEKGDLSSESTVSRIRTEHFPLTLESARPSHTSQYLCASSEGDRDTGELFFGEGSRLTVL.

This clone has only a few counts. This chain uses TRBV10-3 with TRBJ1-1; D perhaps matches TRBD1 (6 bases). V was pared by 0 bases and J by 1 base, with 9 bases between. CDR1 and CDR2 (germline): ENHRY, SYGVKD. The CDR3 is 15 residues long. The CDR3 here is CAISESLDRNTEAFF. Here the CDR3 DNA reads TGTGCCATCAGTGAGTCTTTGGACAGGAACACTGAAGCTTTCTTT.

The chain uses TRBV28 and TRBJ1-4, with a weak D call TRBD1 (5 bases). Per the germline V gene, CDR1 is MDHEN and CDR2 is SYDVKM. The length of the CDR3 is 16 residues. V was shortened by 2 bases and J by 0 bases, with 10 bases between the two germline ends. Here the CDR3 DNA reads TGTGCCAGCAGTTTACCCCTCAGGGCAACTAATGAAAAACTGTTTTTT. Encoded protein: CASSLPLRATNEKLFF.

V gene TRBV30 combines with J gene TRBJ1-1; no reliable D call. Trimming removed 2 bases from V and 2 bases from J, with 9 bases in between. CDR3 length: 13 amino acids. CDR1 is GTSNPN and CDR2 is SVGIG in the germline V gene (reference sequence). The CDR3: CAWSITANTEAFF. The CDR3 nucleotides read TGTGCCTGGAGTATCACAGCCAACACTGAAGCTTTCTTT.

This sequence joins TRBV11-1 and TRBJ2-3; D gene uncertain. The CDR3 extends over 13 amino acids. Looked up from germline, CDR1 is SGHAT and CDR2 is FQDESV (reference sequence). Deletions cut 5 bases from V and 4 bases from J, with 10 bases between. The CDR3 DNA reads as TGTGCCAGCAGCCCCGGAGAGGCAGATACGCAGTATTTT. It codes for CASSPGEADTQYF.

The chain couples TRBV13 to TRBJ2-5, with a tentative D call TRBD2 (5 bases). The DNA end lines up better with TRBJ2-7; the J call may be wrong. The CDR3 is made up of 14 amino acids. CDR1 is PRHDT, CDR2 FYEKMQ, per germline (reference sequence). CDR3 region: CASSIYSAPYEQYF. The CDR3 DNA reads as TGTGCCAGCAGCATATATAGCGCTCCCTACGAGCAGTACTTC.

The V gene is TRBV12-5, the J gene TRBJ2-7, with unresolved D. Germline V gene lookup returns CDR1 LGHNT and CDR2 FRNRAP. There are 11 residues in the CDR3. V gave up 6 bases and J gave up 4 bases, with 7 bases separating them. CDR3 amino acids: CASGRVYEQYF. The CDR3 coding sequence is TGTGCTAGTGGCCGGGTGTACGAGCAGTACTTC.

This rearrangement joins TRBV27 to TRBJ1-1; no clear D. The germline CDR1 and CDR2 sequences are MNHEY and SMNVEV (reference sequence). With 4 bases removed from V and 1 base from J, the gap between germline ends came to 10 bases. The CDR3 is made up of 14 amino acids. The CDR3 spells CASSYLRQNTEAFF. The CDR3 bases are TGTGCCAGCAGTTATTTGAGACAGAACACTGAAGCTTTCTTT.

This chain links TRBV14 with TRBJ1-4, with 8 bases matching TRBD1. This CDR3 has 13 amino acids. Unmatched junction bases numbered 4, after V lost 5 bases and J lost 8 bases. CDR1 SGHDN and CDR2 FVKESK come from the germline V gene. The CDR3: CASSGQGLEKLFF. The CDR3 DNA reads TGTGCCAGCAGCGGACAGGGTTTGGAAAAACTGTTTTTT. Complete variable domain (other parts from reference TRBV14 and TRBJ1-4): EAGVTQFPSHSVIEKGQTVTLRCDPISGHDNLYWYRRVMGKEIKFLLHFVKESKQDESGMPNNRFLAERTGGTYSTLKVQPAELEDSGVYFCASSGQGLEKLFFGSGTQLSVL.

The chain joins TRBV7-9 to TRBJ1-2; 10 nucleotides match TRBD1. The trim removed 6 bases at V and 6 bases at J, leaving 7 bases unmatched. The V gene's germline CDR1 is SEHNR and CDR2 FQNEAQ (reference sequence). The CDR3 spans 14 residues. This CDR3 is CASSHAGTGDGYTF. CDR3 sequence (DNA): TGTGCCAGCAGTCATGCCGGGACAGGGGATGGCTACACCTTC.

J is TRBJ2-3 and V is TRBV25-1; tentative D call: TRBD2 (5 bases). Germline CDR1 is MGHDK and CDR2 is SYGVNS. CDR3 length equals 15 residues. Between the trimmed V and J ends, which lost 3 bases and 2 bases, there was a span of 12 bases. The CDR3 DNA reads as TGTGCCAGCAGTGATGGAGCGGCGACCACAGATACGCAGTATTTT. Its protein is CASSDGAATTDTQYF. The variable domain in full, completed from reference TRBV25-1 and TRBJ2-3, reads EADIYQTPRYLVIGTGKKITLECSQTMGHDKMYWYQQDPGMELHLIHYSYGVNSTEKGDLSSESTVSRIRTEHFPLTLESARPSHTSQYLCASSDGAATTDTQYFGPGTRLTVL.

The chain carries TRBV7-3 and TRBJ2-2; 7 bases are shared with TRBD1. The junction had 10 bases not matched to a gene; V was cut back by 5 bases and J by 4 bases. CDR1 and CDR2 (germline): SGHTA, FQGTGA. CDR3 length: 16 residues. The CDR3, as DNA: TGTGCCAGCAGCGGACCGGGACAGAGTGGCACCGGGGAGCTGTTTTTT. Translated, it gives CASSGPGQSGTGELFF.

The chain joins TRBV28 to TRBJ1-2, with unresolved D. This CDR3 comprises 13 residues. Germline CDR1 reads MDHEN; CDR2 reads SYDVKM. V was pared by 11 bases and J by 2 bases, with 15 bases between. CDR3 DNA: TGTGCCGGTCAGAGGCTTGCGAACTATGGCTACACCTTC. Amino acids: CAGQRLANYGYTF.

The sample holds one count of this clone. The V and J genes are TRBV29-1 and TRBJ2-3, with D maybe TRBD1 (5 bases). Looked up from germline, CDR1 is SQVTM and CDR2 is ANQGSEA. V was cut by 3 bases and J by 4 bases, with 5 bases left in between. This CDR3 has 11 residues. The CDR3: CSVDRADTQYF. The DNA of the CDR3 is TGCAGCGTTGACAGGGCAGATACGCAGTATTTT.

The chain employs TRBV7-3 and TRBJ2-1, with a tentative D call TRBD2 (7 bases). Germline CDR1 is SGHTA and CDR2 is FQGTGA. The CDR3 contains 15 residues. The V end lost 4 bases, the J end lost 9 bases, and 19 bases lay between the germline ends. The CDR3 DNA reads as TGTGCCAGCAGCTCCGGGACCCTAGGGGGGGGTGAGCAGTTCTTC. Its translation is CASSSGTLGGGEQFF. The whole variable domain, filled in from reference TRBV7-3 and TRBJ2-1, reads GAGVSQTPSNKVTEKGKYVELRCDPISGHTALYWYRQSLGQGPEFLIYFQGTGAADDSGLPNDRFFAVRPEGSVSTLKIQRTERGDSAVYLCASSSGTLGGGEQFFGPGTRLTVL.